Listed here are 27 T cell receptor beta chains from one sample, sequenced in a study of beta chain features in type 1 diabetes. Study observations and caveats: A moderate, significant TCRB CDR3 shortening appeared in type 1 diabetes across four CD4+ subsets.

For these TCRs, the target antigens are not known. Since all of the isolated RNA was reverse transcribed, expressed TCRB transcripts were what got sequenced. This table comes from immunoSEQ multiplex PCR, and its TCRdb copy is limited to in-frame clones, with some not included. The data show around 300,000 clones, with 14% to 15% seen just once and roughly 0.015% held by the top ten. The sample comprised naive CD4+ T cells from blood. The receptor set was obtained from a man aged 18 to 29 with type 1 diabetes.

V and J are TRBV6-5 and TRBJ1-5; 9 nucleotides agree with TRBD1. Germline V gene data show CDR1 as MNHEY and CDR2 as SVGAGI. Germline trimming cut 2 bases from V and 4 bases from J; bases unmatched to any gene: 3. The CDR3 consists of 15 residues. The CDR3 DNA reads TGTGCCAGCAGTTACACCGGGACAGGGAATCAGCCCCAGCATTTT. Protein sequence: CASSYTGTGNQPQHF.

This clone was counted between two and nine times. This chain uses TRBV28 with TRBJ2-7, with 9 positions matching TRBD2. Germline CDR1 is MDHEN and CDR2 is SYDVKM. V was pared by 5 bases and J by 6 bases, with 8 bases of the junction left unmatched. CDR3 length equals 14 residues. As DNA, the CDR3 is TGTGCCAGCAGTCCCGGGACTAGCCACCCCGAGCAGTACTTC. It is translated as CASSPGTSHPEQYF.

This clone was recorded a few times. The chain combines TRBV4-1 with TRBJ1-1, with 9 bases fitting TRBD1. Germline V lookup: CDR1 MGHRA, CDR2 YSYEKL. J lost 4 bases, V lost 0 bases, and 9 bases had no gene match. The length of the CDR3 is 17 residues. As DNA, the CDR3 is TGCGCCAGCAGCCAAGAGGGACAGGGATTCGGGCGCACTGAAGCTTTCTTT. It translates to CASSQEGQGFGRTEAFF.

This clone occurred a few times. This rearrangement joins TRBV30 to TRBJ1-2; D not resolved. V lost 0 bases to trimming and J lost 6 bases, with 14 bases between them. The CDR3 consists of 14 residues. Germline V CDR1 and CDR2: GTSNPN, SVGIG (reference sequence). The CDR3 region is CAWSVFEGTNGYTF. Here the CDR3 DNA reads TGTGCCTGGAGTGTGTTTGAGGGAACGAATGGCTACACCTTC.

This clone was picked up a small number of times. The V gene is TRBV30, the J gene TRBJ1-3; no reliable D call. The CDR3 is 13 amino acids. CDR1 and CDR2 (germline): GTSNPN, SVGIG (reference sequence). Trimming left V 3 bases short and J 1 base short, with 7 bases between. The CDR3 loop is CAWSHLSGNTIYF. In DNA, the CDR3 is TGTGCCTGGAGCCACCTATCTGGAAACACCATATATTTT.

This clone has a handful of counts. Other DNA variants within this sample encode the same CDR3. The V and J genes are TRBV29-1 and TRBJ2-5; 9 bases line up with TRBD1. The CDR3 runs to 12 residues. V lost 6 bases to trimming and J lost 4 bases; unmatched junction nucleotides: 3. Germline V gene lookup returns CDR1 SQVTM and CDR2 ANQGSEA. CDR3 sequence: CSVGQGRETQYF. Here the CDR3 DNA reads TGCAGCGTAGGACAGGGGCGAGAGACCCAGTACTTC. The variable domain in full, with the rest retrieved from reference TRBV29-1 and TRBJ2-5, is SAVISQKPSRDICQRGTSLTIQCQVDSQVTMMFWYRQQPGQSLTLIATANQGSEATYESGFVIDKFPISRPNLTFSTLTVSNMSPEDSSIYLCSVGQGRETQYFGPGTRLLVL.

The genes are TRBV12-5 and TRBJ2-3, with TRBD1 as a possible D gene (5 bases). V lost 6 bases, J lost 4 bases, and 11 bases lay in between. The germline V gene has CDR1 LGHNT and CDR2 FRNRAP. The CDR3 runs 13 residues. The CDR3 sequence is CASGPDRADTQYF. DNA for the CDR3: TGTGCTAGTGGACCTGACAGAGCAGATACGCAGTATTTT.

The chain couples TRBV5-4 to TRBJ2-7; D might be TRBD2 (6 bases). V lost 0 bases and J 5 bases, leaving 15 bases between the germline ends. Germline assignment: CDR1 SGHNT and CDR2 YYREEE (reference sequence). The CDR3 runs to 15 residues. The CDR3 sequence: CASSLGGLRSDEQYF. CDR3 nucleotide sequence: TGTGCCAGCAGCTTGGGGGGACTGAGATCTGACGAGCAGTACTTC.

This clone was counted between two and nine times. This chain links TRBV28 with TRBJ2-1, with D uncertain. Germline CDR1 is MDHEN and CDR2 is SYDVKM. The V and J ends lost 4 bases and 8 bases respectively, with 18 bases between them. The CDR3 is 15 amino acids. CDR3 amino acids: CASSSPLRFSYEQFF. As DNA, the CDR3 is TGTGCCAGCAGTTCCCCCCTTCGGTTTTCGTATGAGCAGTTCTTC.

This chain connects TRBV5-1 to TRBJ1-1; D not certain. The CDR3 consists of 14 residues. Germline values: CDR1 SGHRS, CDR2 YFSETQ. Trimming pared 0 bases from V and 1 base from J, leaving 7 bases between. This CDR3 reads CASSLVKPNTEAFF. Here the CDR3 DNA reads TGCGCCAGCAGCTTGGTCAAGCCGAACACTGAAGCTTTCTTT.

V is TRBV9 and J is TRBJ2-7; 8 bases line up with TRBD2. The germline gives CDR1 SGDLS, CDR2 YYNGEE. This CDR3 is built from 16 residues. Unmatched junction bases numbered 15, after V lost 3 bases and J lost 7 bases. DNA of the CDR3: TGTGCCAGCAGCGCGGGTATGGCGAGCGGGGGTAGGGAGCAGTACTTC. Translation gives CASSAGMASGGREQYF. Complete variable domain (other parts from reference TRBV9 and TRBJ2-7): DSGVTQTPKHLITATGQRVTLRCSPRSGDLSVYWYQQSLDQGLQFLIQYYNGEERAKGNILERFSAQQFPDLHSELNLSSLELGDSALYFCASSAGMASGGREQYFGPGTRLTVT.

The gene calls are TRBV27 and TRBJ1-5; possible D gene TRBD1, 5 bases. With 6 bases removed from V and 4 bases from J, the gap between germline ends came to 13 bases. Germline lookup yields CDR1 MNHEY and CDR2 SMNVEV (reference sequence). This CDR3 region has 14 residues. The CDR3 DNA reads as TGTGCCAGCAGACTTTCTCCAGGGAATCAGCCCCAGCATTTT. This encodes CASRLSPGNQPQHF.

This chain links TRBV2 with TRBJ1-1; D gene uncertain. Germline CDR1 reads SNHLY; CDR2 reads FYNNEI. The CDR3 length is 13 residues. V was pared by 4 bases and J by 3 bases, with 9 bases between. The CDR3 is CASSVGSYTEAFF. The CDR3 DNA reads TGTGCCAGCAGTGTCGGTTCCTACACTGAAGCTTTCTTT.

The J gene is TRBJ1-5, the V gene TRBV28; tentatively, D is TRBD1 (6 bases). V dropped 3 bases and J dropped 7 bases, with 19 bases sitting between them. Germline V gene lookup returns CDR1 MDHEN and CDR2 SYDVKM. The CDR3 consists of 16 residues. The CDR3 reads CASSFTDRLFQQPQHF. CDR3 nucleotide sequence: TGTGCCAGCAGTTTCACCGACAGGCTTTTCCAGCAGCCCCAGCATTTT.

The rearrangement joins TRBV28 to TRBJ2-2; D is unresolved. The germline CDR1 and CDR2 sequences are MDHEN and SYDVKM. The CDR3 is made up of 11 amino acids. V lost 6 bases and J lost 6, with 5 bases in between. CDR3 in amino acids: CASSLSGELFF. The CDR3 bases are TGTGCCAGCAGCCTTTCCGGGGAGCTGTTTTTT.

About this clone: Additional DNA sequences in this sample encode the identical CDR3. The rearrangement uses TRBV30 and TRBJ2-5, with 9 positions matching TRBD1. The V gene end was trimmed by 5 bases and the J gene end by 1 base; junction bases not matched to a gene: 2. Germline V gene lookup returns CDR1 GTSNPN and CDR2 SVGIG (reference sequence). The CDR3 has 13 residues. The CDR3 DNA follows: TGTGCCTGGGAGACAGGGGGCCAAGAGACCCAGTACTTC. Residues: CAWETGGQETQYF. Full variable domain (remainder filled in from reference TRBV30 and TRBJ2-5): SQTIHQWPATLVQPVGSPLSLECTVEGTSNPNLYWYRQAAGRGLQLLFYSVGIGQISSEVPQNLSASRPQDRQFILSSKKLLLSDSGFYLCAWETGGQETQYFGPGTRLLVL.

The gene calls are TRBV28 and TRBJ1-2; D is unclear. Germline assignment: CDR1 MDHEN and CDR2 SYDVKM. The V and J ends lost 5 bases and 8 bases respectively, with 12 bases between them. This CDR3 comprises 12 residues. CDR3 sequence reads: CASSLQAGGYTF. CDR3 sequence (DNA): TGTGCCAGCAGTCTCCAAGCGGGCGGCTACACCTTC.

This clone showed up just a few times. V is TRBV18 and J is TRBJ2-4; 8 bases line up with TRBD1. The J segment lost 8 bases and the V segment lost 2 bases, leaving 14 bases of the junction unmatched. The germline V gene has CDR1 KGHSH and CDR2 LQKENI. CDR3 length equals 17 residues. CDR3 sequence reads: CASSPTGRQGRMDIQYF. Written as DNA, the CDR3 is TGTGCCAGCTCACCAACCGGACGACAGGGGCGAATGGACATTCAGTACTTC.

The genes are TRBV6-6 and TRBJ1-1; D remains ambiguous. V dropped 6 bases and J dropped 5 bases, with 13 bases sitting between them. There are 13 residues in the CDR3. Germline CDR1 reads MNHNY; CDR2 reads SVGAGI (reference sequence). In DNA form, the CDR3 reads TGTGCCAGCAGATTCCGGAGTGGGACTGAAGCTTTCTTT. Protein sequence: CASRFRSGTEAFF.

The sample holds a few counts of this clone. V gene TRBV28 combines with J gene TRBJ1-4; D is unresolved. V was cut by 6 bases and J by 1 base, with 9 bases left in between. Per germline, CDR1 MDHEN and CDR2 SYDVKM. The CDR3 has 14 amino acids. CDR3 residues: CASSRGLTNEKLFF. DNA of the CDR3: TGTGCCAGCAGCCGAGGTTTAACTAATGAAAAACTGTTTTTT.

This clone appeared a single time. The chain carries TRBV5-1 and TRBJ1-5; D perhaps matches TRBD1 (5 bases). Germline loops: CDR1 SGHRS, CDR2 YFSETQ. This CDR3 region has 14 residues. V dropped 0 bases and J dropped 3 bases, with 7 bases sitting between them. The CDR3 DNA sequence: TGCGCCAGCAGCTTGGGACAGTCCAATCAGCCCCAGCATTTT. This translates into CASSLGQSNQPQHF.

This clone was observed a handful of times. The chain combines TRBV30 with TRBJ2-5; 11 bases agree with TRBD1. The germline gives CDR1 GTSNPN, CDR2 SVGIG (reference sequence). This CDR3 comprises 16 residues. The V segment lost 1 base and the J segment 6 bases; nucleotides outside the gene matches: 10. The CDR3 protein is CAWSAGGTGGRKTQYF. In DNA form, the CDR3 reads TGTGCCTGGAGTGCTGGCGGGACAGGGGGTAGGAAGACCCAGTACTTC.

The rearrangement joins TRBV5-1 to TRBJ2-1; TRBD1 is a possible D gene (6 bases). The germline V and J ends were trimmed by 3 bases and 7 bases, with 11 bases remaining between them. CDR1 is SGHRS, CDR2 YFSETQ, per germline. The CDR3 spans 13 residues. The CDR3 spells CASSYAQGNEQFF. CDR3 bases: TGCGCCAGCAGCTACGCACAGGGAAATGAGCAGTTCTTC.

This chain links TRBV30 with TRBJ1-6; D call uncertain. In germline, CDR1 is GTSNPN, CDR2 SVGIG (reference sequence). The CDR3 consists of 12 residues. V lost 3 bases and J 5 bases, leaving 5 bases between the germline ends. The CDR3 sequence is CAWRRHNSPLHF. In DNA form, the CDR3 reads TGTGCCTGGAGGCGGCATAATTCACCCCTCCACTTT.

The sample holds a few counts of this clone. V usage is TRBV7-9 and J usage is TRBJ1-4; D gene uncertain. Germline lookup yields CDR1 SEHNR and CDR2 FQNEAQ (reference sequence). V gave up 3 bases and J gave up 10 bases, with 9 bases separating them. CDR3 length: 12 residues. This CDR3 reads CASSLTEGKLFF. The CDR3 bases are TGTGCCAGCAGCTTGACGGAGGGAAAACTGTTTTTT.

This chain connects TRBV27 to TRBJ2-7; 7 bases line up with TRBD1. The ends lost 2 bases at V and 3 bases at J; junction bases unmatched: 4. CDR1 is MNHEY, CDR2 SMNVEV, per germline (reference sequence). This CDR3 has 14 amino acids. The CDR3 nucleotides are TGTGCCAGCAGTTTACAGGGGGTTGGCTACGAGCAGTACTTC. Protein sequence: CASSLQGVGYEQYF.

This clone appeared a few times. The chain couples TRBV11-2 to TRBJ1-2, with D perhaps matching TRBD1 (5 bases). The CDR3 has 14 residues. Germline values: CDR1 SGHAT, CDR2 FQNNGV. Trimming took 2 bases from V and 7 from J, leaving 14 bases between them. CDR3 DNA sequence: TGTGCCAGCAGCTTATCATCGGGGGGGTTTGGCTACACCTTC. The encoded protein is CASSLSSGGFGYTF.